The 9 T cell receptor beta chains listed next were all sequenced from one sample in a study of blood T cells in healthy people across ages. A second PCR, run for roughly 6 to 11 cycles, used a sample-barcoded 5' primer plus a J-beta primer mix. TCRdb recomputed calls from the 5' RACE reads with MiXCR, one row per CDR3 protein. Among around 1.5 million distinct CDR3 sequences listed, 59% were seen once. The source material was blood. The receptors shown here come from a man younger than 35 in good health.

This clonotype was observed a single time. V and J are TRBV5-1 and TRBJ2-7, with 12 bases identical to TRBD2. CDR3 size: 17 residues. The V segment lost 0 bases and the J segment 0 bases; nucleotides outside the gene matches: 4. Looked up from germline, CDR1 is SGHRS and CDR2 is YFSETQ. CDR3 DNA: TGCGCCAGCAGCTTGGCTAGCGGGGGGGACTTCTCCTACGAGCAGTACTTC. As protein: CASSLASGGDFSYEQYF.

The CDR3, as DNA: TGTGCCAGCGGAGGGGGGCCCGAATCCTACGAGCAGTACTTC. Translated: CASGGGPESYEQYF. The genes are TRBV6-5 and TRBJ2-7; D is tentatively TRBD1 or TRBD2 (6 bases each). Germline CDR1 and CDR2: MNHEY and SVGAGI. The CDR3 contains 14 residues. The V gene lost 8 bases and the J gene lost 1 base, with 15 bases spanning the gap.

The chain links TRBV7-2 to TRBJ1-1; TRBD1 matches at 9 bases. This CDR3 region has 16 residues. Trimming at V came to 3 bases and at J to 1 base, leaving 6 bases not matched to a gene. Per the germline V gene, CDR1 is SGHTA and CDR2 is FQGNSA. This CDR3 is CASSFLPGQGNTEAFF. The CDR3 DNA follows: TGTGCCAGCAGCTTCCTGCCGGGACAGGGGAACACTGAAGCTTTCTTT.

J is TRBJ2-5 and V is TRBV7-9; D is possibly TRBD1 (6 bases). Trimming took off 8 bases at V and 3 bases at J, with 16 bases between the two ends. Germline values: CDR1 SEHNR, CDR2 FQNEAQ (reference sequence). The CDR3 covers 14 residues. The CDR3 region is CASSGGQRKETQYF. In DNA form, the CDR3 reads TGTGCCAGCTCCGGTGGACAGCGAAAAGAGACCCAGTACTTC.

This chain connects TRBV6-2 or TRBV6-3 to TRBJ2-5; 9 bases match TRBD2. This CDR3 spans 18 amino acids. Trimming took 6 bases from V and 1 from J; bases not matched to a gene: 15. Germline CDR1 and CDR2: MNHEY and SVGEGT. The CDR3 spells CASSRLGLAEPSQETQYF. The CDR3 nucleotides are TGTGCCAGCAGCCGACTGGGACTAGCAGAACCTTCCCAAGAGACCCAGTACTTC.

V and J are TRBV19 and TRBJ2-7; tentative D call: TRBD1 (6 bases). Germline V gene data show CDR1 as LNHDA and CDR2 as SQIVND (reference sequence). The CDR3 extends over 13 amino acids. V lost 4 bases, J lost 4 bases, and 11 bases lay in between. CDR3: CASSKPDSYEQYF. The DNA of the CDR3 is TGTGCCAGTAGTAAACCGGACAGTTACGAGCAGTACTTC.

The rearrangement uses TRBV27 and TRBJ2-1; the D is unclear. The DNA end lines up better with TRBJ2-7; the J call may be wrong. This CDR3 has 13 residues. CDR1 is MNHEY and CDR2 is SMNVEV in the germline V gene (reference sequence). The DNA for the CDR3 is TGTGCCAGCAGCCCCCCCTCCTACAATGAGCAGTACTTC. This encodes CASSPPSYNEQYF.

CDR3 bases: TGTGCCAGCAGCGGAGATTACGCCGGGACAGGGGACACCGGGGAGCTGTTTTTT. It translates to CASSGDYAGTGDTGELFF. This chain joins TRBV9 and TRBJ2-2, with 10 bases matching TRBD1. V gave up 3 bases and J gave up 3 bases; unmatched junction bases: 11. The CDR3 totals 18 residues. CDR1 is SGDLS, CDR2 YYNGEE, per germline.

The chain recombines TRBV5-1 with TRBJ2-1, with D perhaps being TRBD1 or TRBD2 (5 bases each). V was trimmed by 3 bases and J by 6 bases, leaving 16 bases between them. This CDR3 is built from 15 residues. In germline, CDR1 is SGHRS, CDR2 YFSETQ. The CDR3 nucleotides are TGCGCCAGCAGCTCGGCAGGGAGTTCTTTCAATGAGCAGTTCTTC. It specifies CASSSAGSSFNEQFF.